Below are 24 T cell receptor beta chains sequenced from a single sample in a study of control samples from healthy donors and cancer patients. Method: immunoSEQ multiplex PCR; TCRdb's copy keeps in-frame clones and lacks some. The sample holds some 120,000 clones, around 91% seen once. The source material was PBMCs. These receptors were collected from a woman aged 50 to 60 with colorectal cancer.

CDR3 DNA: TGTGCCAGCAGGGACAGCACCTCTGGAAACACCATATATTTT. Its protein is CASRDSTSGNTIYF. This chain joins TRBV25-1 and TRBJ1-3; D may be TRBD1 (6 bases). The V gene's germline CDR1 is MGHDK and CDR2 SYGVNS. This CDR3 has 14 amino acids. Trimming left V 6 bases short and J 0 bases short, with 9 bases between.

Here the CDR3 DNA reads TGTGCCAGCTCACCAAGGGACAGGGATATTGAGAATGAGCAGTTCTTC. This sequence encodes CASSPRDRDIENEQFF. The J gene is TRBJ2-1, the V gene TRBV18, with TRBD1 identical over 9 bases. The germline V gene has CDR1 KGHSH and CDR2 LQKENI. With 2 bases clipped from V and 7 bases from J, the junction kept 9 bases outside the gene matches. There are 16 residues in the CDR3.

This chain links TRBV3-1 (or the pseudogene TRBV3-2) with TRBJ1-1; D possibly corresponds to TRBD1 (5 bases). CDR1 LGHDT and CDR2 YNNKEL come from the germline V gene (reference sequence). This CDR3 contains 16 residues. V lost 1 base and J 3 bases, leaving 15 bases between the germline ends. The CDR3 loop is CASSQASGLLDTEAFF. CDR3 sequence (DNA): TGTGCCAGCAGCCAAGCCTCAGGGTTGTTGGACACTGAAGCTTTCTTT.

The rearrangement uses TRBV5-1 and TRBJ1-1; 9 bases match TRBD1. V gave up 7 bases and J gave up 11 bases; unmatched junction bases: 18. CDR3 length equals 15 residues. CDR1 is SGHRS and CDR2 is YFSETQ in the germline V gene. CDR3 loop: CASQGWGTGQAKAFF. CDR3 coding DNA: TGCGCCAGCCAAGGTTGGGGGACAGGGCAAGCTAAGGCTTTCTTT.

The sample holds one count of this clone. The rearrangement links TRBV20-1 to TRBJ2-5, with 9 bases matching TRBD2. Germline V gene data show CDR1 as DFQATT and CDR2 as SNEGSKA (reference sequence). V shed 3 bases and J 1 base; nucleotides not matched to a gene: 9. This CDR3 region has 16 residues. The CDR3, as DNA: TGCAGTGCTAGTGACGGTAGCGGGAGCGGCCAAGAGACCCAGTACTTC. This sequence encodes CSASDGSGSGQETQYF.

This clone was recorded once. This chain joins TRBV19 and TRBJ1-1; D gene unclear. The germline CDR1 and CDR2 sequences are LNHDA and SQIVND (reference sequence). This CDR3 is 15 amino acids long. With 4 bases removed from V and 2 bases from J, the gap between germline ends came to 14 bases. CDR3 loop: CASSRRNLKNTEAFF. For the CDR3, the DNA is TGTGCCAGTAGTAGGCGTAACCTAAAAAACACTGAAGCTTTCTTT.

CDR3 nucleotide sequence: TGCGCCAGCAGTGAGTCGTGGGAGGGGAGGAACGAGCAGTACTTC. As protein: CASSESWEGRNEQYF. The chain combines TRBV10-1 with TRBJ2-7; 7 nucleotides agree with TRBD2. The V gene end was trimmed by 0 bases and the J gene end by 5 bases; junction bases not matched to a gene: 7. CDR1 is WNHNN, CDR2 SYGVQD, per germline (reference sequence). CDR3 length equals 15 residues.

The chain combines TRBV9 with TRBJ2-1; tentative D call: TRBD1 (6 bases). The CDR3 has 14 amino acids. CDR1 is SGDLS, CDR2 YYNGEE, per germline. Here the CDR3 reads CASGAAGDHDEQFF. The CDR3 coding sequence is TGTGCTTCTGGCGCGGCAGGGGATCACGATGAGCAGTTCTTC.

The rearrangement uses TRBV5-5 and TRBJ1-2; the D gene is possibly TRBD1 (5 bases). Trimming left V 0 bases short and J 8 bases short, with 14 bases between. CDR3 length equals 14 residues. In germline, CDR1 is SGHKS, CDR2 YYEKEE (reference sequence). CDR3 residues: CASSLGRQIGGYTF. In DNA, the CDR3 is TGTGCCAGCAGCTTGGGTAGACAGATTGGGGGCTACACCTTC.

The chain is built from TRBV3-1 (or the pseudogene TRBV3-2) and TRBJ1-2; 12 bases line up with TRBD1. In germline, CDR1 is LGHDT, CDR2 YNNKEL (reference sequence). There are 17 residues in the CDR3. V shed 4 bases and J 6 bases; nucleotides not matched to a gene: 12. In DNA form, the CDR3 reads TGTGCCAGCAGCCTACACTCTGCCGGGACAGGGGGCGATGGCTACACCTTC. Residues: CASSLHSAGTGGDGYTF.

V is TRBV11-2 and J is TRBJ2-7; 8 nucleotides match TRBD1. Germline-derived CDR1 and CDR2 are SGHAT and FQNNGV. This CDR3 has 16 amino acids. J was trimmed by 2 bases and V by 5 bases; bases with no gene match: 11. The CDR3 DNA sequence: TGTGCCAGCAGCGCCACTCCGGGACAGGCAGCCTACGAGCAGTACTTC. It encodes CASSATPGQAAYEQYF.

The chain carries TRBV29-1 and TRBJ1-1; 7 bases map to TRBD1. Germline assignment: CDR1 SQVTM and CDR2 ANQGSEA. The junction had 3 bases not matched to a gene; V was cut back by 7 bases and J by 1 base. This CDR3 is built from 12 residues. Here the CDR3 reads CSAGQQNTEAFF. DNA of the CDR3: TGCAGCGCGGGACAGCAGAACACTGAAGCTTTCTTT.

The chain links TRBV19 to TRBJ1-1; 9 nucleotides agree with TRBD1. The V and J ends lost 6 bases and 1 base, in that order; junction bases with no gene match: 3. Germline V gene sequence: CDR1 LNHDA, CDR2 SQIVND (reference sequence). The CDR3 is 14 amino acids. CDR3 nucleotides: TGTGCCAGTAGGGAGACAGGGGGGAACACTGAAGCTTTCTTT. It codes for CASRETGGNTEAFF.

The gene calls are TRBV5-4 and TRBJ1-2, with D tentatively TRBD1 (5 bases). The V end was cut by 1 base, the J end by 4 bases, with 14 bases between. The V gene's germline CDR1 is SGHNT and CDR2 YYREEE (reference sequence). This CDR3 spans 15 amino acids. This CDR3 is CASSLQGLNGYGYTF. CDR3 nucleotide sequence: TGTGCCAGCAGCTTGCAGGGTTTGAATGGCTATGGCTACACCTTC.

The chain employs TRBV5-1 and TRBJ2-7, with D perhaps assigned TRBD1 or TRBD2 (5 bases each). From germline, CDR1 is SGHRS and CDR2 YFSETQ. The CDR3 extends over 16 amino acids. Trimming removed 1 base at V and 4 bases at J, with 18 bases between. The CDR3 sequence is CASSLRSWDPSYEQYF. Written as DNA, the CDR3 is TGCGCCAGCAGCTTGCGGTCATGGGACCCGTCGTACGAGCAGTACTTC.

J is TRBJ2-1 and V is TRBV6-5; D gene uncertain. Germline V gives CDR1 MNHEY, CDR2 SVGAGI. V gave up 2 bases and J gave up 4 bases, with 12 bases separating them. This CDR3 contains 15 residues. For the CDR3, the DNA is TGTGCCAGCAGTTACCCAGGTCTTCCTTACAATGAGCAGTTCTTC. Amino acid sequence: CASSYPGLPYNEQFF.

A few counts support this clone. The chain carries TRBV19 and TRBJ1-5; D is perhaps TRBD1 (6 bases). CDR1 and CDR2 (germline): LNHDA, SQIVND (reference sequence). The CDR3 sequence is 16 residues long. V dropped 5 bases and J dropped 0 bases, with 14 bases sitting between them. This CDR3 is CASSLPGATSNQPQHF. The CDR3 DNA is TGTGCCAGTAGTCTTCCGGGGGCGACTAGCAATCAGCCCCAGCATTTT.

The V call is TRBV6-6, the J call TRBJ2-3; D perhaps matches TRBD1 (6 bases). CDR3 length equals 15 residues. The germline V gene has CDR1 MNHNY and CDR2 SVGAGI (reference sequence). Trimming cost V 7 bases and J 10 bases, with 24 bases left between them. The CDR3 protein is CASTPPGHSARAQYF. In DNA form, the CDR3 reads TGTGCCAGCACCCCTCCGGGACACTCAGCCCGGGCGCAGTATTTT.

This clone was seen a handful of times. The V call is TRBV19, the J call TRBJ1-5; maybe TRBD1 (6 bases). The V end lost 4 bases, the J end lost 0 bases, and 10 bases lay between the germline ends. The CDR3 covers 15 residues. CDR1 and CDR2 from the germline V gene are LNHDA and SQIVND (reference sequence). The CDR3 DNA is TGTGCCAGTAGTAGAGGACAGTATAGCAATCAGCCCCAGCATTTT. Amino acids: CASSRGQYSNQPQHF. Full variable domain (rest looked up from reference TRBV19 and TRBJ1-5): DGGITQSPKYLFRKEGQNVTLSCEQNLNHDAMYWYRQDPGQGLRLIYYSQIVNDFQKGDIAEGYSVSREKKESFPLTVTSAQKNPTAFYLCASSRGQYSNQPQHFGDGTRLSIL.

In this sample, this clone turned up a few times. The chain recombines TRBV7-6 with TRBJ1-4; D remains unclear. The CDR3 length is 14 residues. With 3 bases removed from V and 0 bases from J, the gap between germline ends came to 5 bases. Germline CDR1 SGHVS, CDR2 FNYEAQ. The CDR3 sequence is CASSFGPTNEKLFF. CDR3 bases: TGTGCCAGCAGCTTCGGACCAACTAATGAAAAACTGTTTTTT.

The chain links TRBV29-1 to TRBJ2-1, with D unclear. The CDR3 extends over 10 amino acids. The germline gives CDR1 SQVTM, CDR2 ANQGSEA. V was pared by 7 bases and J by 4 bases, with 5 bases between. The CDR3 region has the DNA TGCAGCGCGAAATACAATGAGCAGTTCTTC. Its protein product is CSAKYNEQFF.

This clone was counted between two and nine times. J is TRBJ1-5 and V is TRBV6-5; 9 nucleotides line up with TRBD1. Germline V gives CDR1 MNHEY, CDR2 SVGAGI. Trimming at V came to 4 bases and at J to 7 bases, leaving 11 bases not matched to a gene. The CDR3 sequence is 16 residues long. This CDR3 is CASSWDKDRGTQPQHF. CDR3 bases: TGTGCCAGCAGTTGGGACAAGGACAGGGGCACCCAGCCCCAGCATTTT.

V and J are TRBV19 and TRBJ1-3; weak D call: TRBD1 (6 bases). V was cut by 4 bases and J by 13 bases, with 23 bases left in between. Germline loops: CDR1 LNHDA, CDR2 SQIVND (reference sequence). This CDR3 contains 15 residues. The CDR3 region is CASSTGRAGALRIYF. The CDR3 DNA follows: TGTGCCAGTAGTACAGGCCGCGCAGGGGCCCTCAGGATATATTTT.

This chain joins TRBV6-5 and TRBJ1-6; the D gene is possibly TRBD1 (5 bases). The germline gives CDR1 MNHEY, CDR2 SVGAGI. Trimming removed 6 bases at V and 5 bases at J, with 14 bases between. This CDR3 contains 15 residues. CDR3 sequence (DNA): TGTGCCAGCAGGGCTAGACAGACTAATAATTCACCCCTCCACTTT. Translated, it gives CASRARQTNNSPLHF.